This T cell receptor (beta chain) was documented in a study of T cell responses to AZD1222 COVID-19 vaccine. The wider study: Analysis merged second doses at about 4 or about 12 weeks. General study points: Spike was spanned by vaccine-associated CD4 TCRs, which were dominant at 160-218 and 743-854. Repertoires were sampled only after the peak T cell response. Females outnumbered males among donors, who were mostly white British; clonal diversity was possibly underestimated.

Sequencing used immunoSEQ multiplex PCR; TCRdb keeps in-frame clones, though not all of them. Here the sample spans around 140,000 clones, around 93% being singletons. As concerns this clone: Its antigen remains unknown.

The CDR3 spans 13 residues. Trimming removed 6 bases at V and 5 bases at J, with 12 bases between. Germline V gene sequence: CDR1 MNHEY, CDR2 SMNVEV (reference sequence). The sequence derives from an adult in good health. The rearrangement uses TRBV27 and TRBJ2-3; tentative D call: TRBD2 (5 bases). The sample in question was peripheral blood, obtained on day 0 of AZD1222 vaccination. CDR3 sequence reads: CASRSPSGDTQYF. CDR3 nucleotides: TGTGCCAGCAGATCCCCAAGCGGAGATACGCAGTATTTT.